A selection of T cell receptor beta chains follows, all from one sample in a study of T cells in tuberculosis. Here immunoSEQ multiplex PCR was the method, and the copy in TCRdb shows in-frame clones only, minus some. The sample lists approximately 31,000 clones; 95% were seen once. The material sequenced was PBMCs. These receptors came from a donor between 10 and 29 years old with latent tuberculosis or without tuberculosis infection. CDR3s include the opening cysteine and the closing phenylalanine or tryptophan. Each record gives: clone size, D gene, V gene, J gene, CDR3 protein, CDR3 DNA. The D gene is left open where the match is weak. The listing skips clone size in some rows; elsewhere it reads once, few, many or a size class.

abundance: .; d_gene: TRBD2; v_gene: TRBV5-1; j_gene: TRBJ2-7; CDR3aa: CASSLTSGSISYEQYF; CDR3nt: TGCGCCAGCAGCTTGACTAGCGGGAGTATATCTTACGAGCAGTACTTC
abundance: .; d_gene: .; v_gene: TRBV27; j_gene: TRBJ2-1; CDR3aa: CASSFNGGSYNEQFF; CDR3nt: TGTGCCAGCAGTTTTAACGGGGGCTCCTACAATGAGCAGTTCTTC
abundance: .; d_gene: .; v_gene: TRBV27; j_gene: TRBJ2-7; CDR3aa: CASRRGEQGFYEQYF; CDR3nt: TGTGCCAGCAGACGGGGGGAACAGGGCTTCTACGAGCAGTACTTC
abundance: .; d_gene: TRBD1; v_gene: TRBV10-3; j_gene: TRBJ1-3; CDR3aa: CATTDRPSGNTIYF; CDR3nt: TGTGCCACCACGGACAGGCCCTCTGGAAACACCATATATTTT
abundance: .; d_gene: TRBD1; v_gene: TRBV5-4; j_gene: TRBJ2-7; CDR3aa: CASSAPGQGFYF; CDR3nt: TGTGCCAGCAGCGCACCGGGACAGGGTTTTTACTTC
abundance: .; d_gene: TRBD2; v_gene: TRBV7-7; j_gene: TRBJ2-1; CDR3aa: CASSLASGVNEQFF; CDR3nt: TGTGCTAGCAGCTTAGCTAGCGGGGTGAATGAGCAGTTCTTC
abundance: .; d_gene: TRBD1; v_gene: TRBV5-1; j_gene: TRBJ2-7; CDR3aa: CASSSRQGNYEQYF; CDR3nt: TGCGCCAGCAGCTCTAGACAGGGCAACTACGAGCAGTACTTC
abundance: .; d_gene: TRBD1; v_gene: TRBV7-3; j_gene: TRBJ2-7; CDR3aa: CASSLAPTGYEQYF; CDR3nt: TGTGCCAGCAGCTTAGCGCCGACAGGGTACGAGCAGTACTTC
abundance: .; d_gene: .; v_gene: TRBV28; j_gene: TRBJ2-1; CDR3aa: CASSLGGISYNEQFF; CDR3nt: TGTGCCAGCAGTTTGGGCGGGATCTCCTACAATGAGCAGTTCTTC
abundance: .; d_gene: .; v_gene: TRBV19; j_gene: TRBJ1-5; CDR3aa: CASTEGVSNQPQHF; CDR3nt: TGTGCCAGTACAGAGGGGGTTAGCAATCAGCCCCAGCATTTT
abundance: .; d_gene: .; v_gene: TRBV5-1; j_gene: TRBJ1-3; CDR3aa: CASMAQGPLSGNTIYF; CDR3nt: TGCGCCAGCATGGCACAGGGCCCCCTCTCTGGAAACACCATATATTTT
abundance: .; d_gene: TRBD2; v_gene: TRBV5-1; j_gene: TRBJ2-5; CDR3aa: CASSGTSGVWRETQYF; CDR3nt: TGCGCCAGCAGCGGGACTAGCGGGGTATGGAGAGAGACCCAGTACTTC
abundance: .; d_gene: TRBD2; v_gene: TRBV7-3; j_gene: TRBJ2-5; CDR3aa: CASSPKGRGGRETQYF; CDR3nt: TGTGCCAGCAGCCCTAAAGGGCGGGGGGGACGAGAGACCCAGTACTTC
abundance: .; d_gene: TRBD1; v_gene: TRBV2; j_gene: TRBJ1-4; CDR3aa: CASKPPGQGALYEKLFF; CDR3nt: TGTGCCTCCAAACCCCCGGGACAGGGGGCTTTGTATGAAAAACTGTTTTTT
abundance: .; d_gene: TRBD2; v_gene: TRBV29-1; j_gene: TRBJ2-7; CDR3aa: CSVRGLAGAPPYEQYF; CDR3nt: TGCAGCGTCCGCGGACTAGCGGGAGCTCCTCCTTACGAGCAGTACTTC
abundance: .; d_gene: .; v_gene: TRBV11-2; j_gene: TRBJ1-1; CDR3aa: CASTRGANTEAFF; CDR3nt: TGTGCCAGCACCCGGGGAGCGAACACTGAAGCTTTCTTT
abundance: .; d_gene: TRBD2; v_gene: TRBV9; j_gene: TRBJ2-1; CDR3aa: CASSVVGGTYNEQFF; CDR3nt: TGTGCCAGCAGCGTAGTGGGAGGGACTTACAATGAGCAGTTCTTC
abundance: .; d_gene: .; v_gene: TRBV9; j_gene: TRBJ1-2; CDR3aa: CASSVDLGPHYGYTF; CDR3nt: TGTGCCAGCAGCGTAGATCTGGGGCCCCACTATGGCTACACCTTC
abundance: .; d_gene: .; v_gene: TRBV5-1; j_gene: TRBJ2-1; CDR3aa: CASIPPGYNEQFF; CDR3nt: TGCGCCAGCATCCCTCCAGGGTACAATGAGCAGTTCTTC
abundance: .; d_gene: .; v_gene: TRBV7-9; j_gene: TRBJ1-2; CDR3aa: CASSLAVHSGYTF; CDR3nt: TGTGCCAGCAGCTTAGCTGTACACAGTGGCTACACCTTC
abundance: .; d_gene: .; v_gene: TRBV14; j_gene: TRBJ2-1; CDR3aa: CASSPLFGMDYNEQFF; CDR3nt: TGTGCCAGCAGCCCTTTATTCGGGATGGACTACAATGAGCAGTTCTTC
abundance: .; d_gene: TRBD1; v_gene: TRBV5-1; j_gene: TRBJ2-3; CDR3aa: CASSLGTEDTQYF; CDR3nt: TGCGCCAGCAGCTTAGGGACAGAGGATACGCAGTATTTT
abundance: .; d_gene: TRBD1; v_gene: TRBV30; j_gene: TRBJ1-6; CDR3aa: CARGQGSIEGSPLHF; CDR3nt: TGTGCCAGGGGACAGGGATCTATCGAGGGGTCACCCCTCCACTTT
abundance: .; d_gene: TRBD2; v_gene: TRBV25-1; j_gene: TRBJ2-1; CDR3aa: CASASLAGALNEQFF; CDR3nt: TGTGCCAGCGCCTCTCTAGCGGGAGCACTCAATGAGCAGTTCTTC
abundance: once; d_gene: .; v_gene: TRBV19; j_gene: TRBJ2-7; CDR3aa: CASSDNEGATYEQYF; CDR3nt: TGTGCCAGTAGTGATAACGAGGGAGCGACCTACGAGCAGTACTTC
abundance: .; d_gene: TRBD1; v_gene: TRBV6-1; j_gene: TRBJ1-1; CDR3aa: CASSLQGPVNTEAFF; CDR3nt: TGTGCCAGCAGCTTACAGGGGCCGGTGAACACTGAAGCTTTCTTT
abundance: .; d_gene: .; v_gene: TRBV13; j_gene: TRBJ2-2; CDR3aa: CASSFPRYRRSGDTGELFF; CDR3nt: TGTGCCAGCAGCTTCCCCCGTTACCGGCGGTCGGGTGACACCGGGGAGCTGTTTTTT
abundance: .; d_gene: TRBD2; v_gene: TRBV5-1; j_gene: TRBJ2-5; CDR3aa: CASSSRLAGRQETQYF; CDR3nt: TGCGCCAGCAGCTCACGACTAGCGGGGAGACAAGAGACCCAGTACTTC
abundance: once; d_gene: .; v_gene: TRBV28; j_gene: TRBJ2-7; CDR3aa: CATYSSYEQYF; CDR3nt: TGTGCCACCTACTCCTCCTACGAGCAGTACTTC
abundance: .; d_gene: TRBD2; v_gene: TRBV7-9; j_gene: TRBJ2-3; CDR3aa: CASSLSGGMADTQYF; CDR3nt: TGTGCCAGCAGCCTTAGCGGGGGTATGGCAGATACGCAGTATTTT
abundance: .; d_gene: .; v_gene: TRBV7-7; j_gene: TRBJ2-7; CDR3aa: CASSVNYEQYF; CDR3nt: TGTGCTAGCAGCGTCAATTACGAGCAGTACTTC
abundance: .; d_gene: TRBD1; v_gene: TRBV7-3; j_gene: TRBJ1-4; CDR3aa: CASSPGQARGEKLFF; CDR3nt: TGTGCCAGCAGCCCTGGACAGGCCAGGGGTGAAAAACTGTTTTTT
abundance: .; d_gene: TRBD1; v_gene: TRBV5-1; j_gene: TRBJ2-7; CDR3aa: CASSLTGGYEQYF; CDR3nt: TGCGCCAGCAGCTTAACAGGGGGCTACGAGCAGTACTTC
abundance: .; d_gene: .; v_gene: TRBV5-1; j_gene: TRBJ2-3; CDR3aa: CASSSDVSTQYF; CDR3nt: TGCGCCAGCAGCTCTGATGTTAGTACGCAGTATTTT
abundance: .; d_gene: TRBD1; v_gene: TRBV25-1; j_gene: TRBJ2-4; CDR3aa: CASSDGQGAMGIQYF; CDR3nt: TGTGCCAGCAGTGACGGGCAGGGGGCGATGGGCATTCAGTACTTC
abundance: .; d_gene: TRBD2; v_gene: TRBV7-3; j_gene: TRBJ2-7; CDR3aa: CASSPGTSFEQYF; CDR3nt: TGTGCCAGCAGCCCCGGGACTAGTTTCGAGCAGTACTTC
abundance: .; d_gene: TRBD1; v_gene: TRBV29-1; j_gene: TRBJ1-6; CDR3aa: CSVLTGGGSPLHF; CDR3nt: TGCAGCGTACTTACAGGGGGAGGGTCACCCCTCCACTTT
abundance: .; d_gene: .; v_gene: TRBV15; j_gene: TRBJ2-3; CDR3aa: CATSRLGVLSRGITDTQYF; CDR3nt: TGTGCCACCAGCAGACTGGGGGTCTTGAGCAGGGGCATCACAGATACGCAGTATTTT
abundance: .; d_gene: .; v_gene: TRBV7-2; j_gene: TRBJ1-1; CDR3aa: CASSPGGRNTEAFF; CDR3nt: TGTGCCAGCAGCCCGGGGGGGAGGAACACTGAAGCTTTCTTT
abundance: .; d_gene: TRBD1; v_gene: TRBV4-1; j_gene: TRBJ1-3; CDR3aa: CASSQGFLAGQLNSGNTIYF; CDR3nt: TGCGCCAGCAGCCAAGGTTTTTTGGCGGGACAGTTAAACTCTGGAAACACCATATATTTT
abundance: .; d_gene: TRBD1; v_gene: TRBV19; j_gene: TRBJ1-1; CDR3aa: CASSSRTGGNTEAFF; CDR3nt: TGTGCCAGTAGTTCTCGGACAGGGGGGAACACTGAAGCTTTCTTT
abundance: .; d_gene: .; v_gene: TRBV14; j_gene: TRBJ1-5; CDR3aa: CASSRTEFSNQPQHF; CDR3nt: TGTGCCAGCAGCCGAACAGAGTTTAGCAATCAGCCCCAGCATTTT
abundance: .; d_gene: .; v_gene: TRBV7-2; j_gene: TRBJ1-1; CDR3aa: CASSTGSSQYEAFF; CDR3nt: TGTGCCAGCAGCACCGGGTCCAGCCAATATGAAGCTTTCTTT
abundance: .; d_gene: TRBD2; v_gene: TRBV18; j_gene: TRBJ2-5; CDR3aa: CASSPLGSGSSQYF; CDR3nt: TGTGCCAGCTCACCCTTGGGTAGCGGGAGTTCCCAGTACTTC
abundance: once; d_gene: TRBD1; v_gene: TRBV25-1; j_gene: TRBJ2-1; CDR3aa: CASSRTGENEQFF; CDR3nt: TGTGCCAGCAGTAGGACAGGGGAGAATGAGCAGTTCTTC
abundance: .; d_gene: .; v_gene: TRBV5-6; j_gene: TRBJ2-7; CDR3aa: CASSLWGRGDEQYF; CDR3nt: TGTGCCAGCAGCTTGTGGGGGCGAGGGGACGAGCAGTACTTC
abundance: .; d_gene: .; v_gene: TRBV5-1; j_gene: TRBJ2-1; CDR3aa: CASSLVALGGYNEQFF; CDR3nt: TGCGCCAGCAGCTTGGTAGCGCTCGGGGGATACAATGAGCAGTTCTTC
abundance: .; d_gene: TRBD2; v_gene: TRBV2; j_gene: TRBJ2-5; CDR3aa: CASSMTSYRETQYF; CDR3nt: TGTGCCAGCAGTATGACTAGCTATAGGGAGACCCAGTACTTC
abundance: .; d_gene: .; v_gene: TRBV7-6; j_gene: TRBJ1-5; CDR3aa: CASSLYPVAVGNQPQHF; CDR3nt: TGTGCCAGCAGCTTATACCCTGTGGCAGTCGGCAATCAGCCCCAGCATTTT
abundance: .; d_gene: .; v_gene: TRBV19; j_gene: TRBJ2-6; CDR3aa: CASSIGTNTGANVLTF; CDR3nt: TGTGCCAGTAGTATCGGAACTAACACTGGGGCCAACGTCCTGACTTTC